This TCR beta chain was found in a study of blood T cell repertoires in COVID-19. Study-level background: Both acute and convalescent COVID-19 samples were obtained from the United States, Italy and Spain. T cells, B-cell-depleted T cells, or PBMCs supplied cDNA or gDNA.

One Seattle source followed patients from active infection through their disease course. This CDR3 comprises 16 residues. Germline-derived CDR1 and CDR2 are SEHNR and FQNEAQ (reference sequence). Deletions cut 1 base from V and 0 bases from J, with 10 bases between. Produced via immunoSEQ multiplex PCR; TCRdb's table is partial and in-frame only. In the table there are about 210,000 clones, around four fifths of which are singletons. The V and J genes are TRBV7-9 and TRBJ1-3, with unresolved D. What was sequenced was peripheral blood. This TCR came from a man aged 55 to 69 with COVID-19, enrolled during active disease. CDR3 protein: CASSLVSPVSGNTIYF. The CDR3 DNA is TGTGCCAGCAGCTTAGTTTCCCCAGTCTCTGGAAACACCATATATTTT.